This T cell receptor beta chain was profiled in a study of OX40 agonist ivuxolimab in advanced cancers. On the study more broadly: Patients received ivuxolimab, an intravenous treatment, every 2 weeks at 0.01 to 10 mg/kg. Whole-study results and caveats: On average, CD8+ T cells had more expanded clones than CD4+.

Produced via immunoSEQ multiplex PCR; TCRdb's table is partial and in-frame only. This table holds about 61,000 clones, around 89% found once. Trimming left V 4 bases short and J 0 bases short, with 18 bases between. The CDR3 is 16 residues long. Germline V gives CDR1 GTSNPN, CDR2 SVGIG (reference sequence). As concerns this clone: Its antigen is unidentified.

The material was CD4+ or CD8+ T cells sorted from blood, obtained in a trial of the OX40 agonist ivuxolimab. This TCR came from an adult with an advanced solid tumor such as melanoma, head and neck, liver or kidney cancer. The chain combines TRBV30 with TRBJ1-1; D call uncertain. CDR3 in DNA: TGTGCCTGGACCTCGGACGTAGTCCCTATGAACACTGAAGCTTTCTTT. It yields the protein CAWTSDVVPMNTEAFF.